Below are 5 T cell receptor beta chains sequenced from a single sample in a study of early T cells in non-severe SARS-CoV-2 infection (dated by TCRdb to 2020 to 2022). Receptors were amplified or captured by 5' RACE. TCRdb shows the sequencer as NextSeq 500. TCRdb itself trimmed the public reads at Q25 with fastp, ran MiXCR and retained productive beta chains. All rows with the same CDR3 protein become a single entry with the most common DNA and genes. This sample has 56,000 or so distinct CDR3 sequences in its table, and about 14% of those were observed once. Of the sample, approximately 4% falls within the top ten clones. Here the sequenced sample was whole blood, taken at baseline. These receptor sequences come from an adult who was a healthcare worker with PCR-confirmed SARS-CoV-2 infection or an uninfected control (not recorded which).

V gene TRBV29-1 combines with J gene TRBJ2-3; TRBD2 is a possible D gene (6 bases). Per the germline V gene, CDR1 is SQVTM and CDR2 is ANQGSEA. CDR3 length: 15 amino acids. The V gene lost 6 bases and the J gene lost 3 bases, with 19 bases spanning the gap. CDR3: CSVMIPGRRTDTQYF. The CDR3 region has the DNA TGCAGCGTGATGATTCCTGGGAGGAGGACAGATACGCAGTATTTT.

The V gene is TRBV4-1, the J gene TRBJ1-4, with 7 bases fitting TRBD1. The CDR3 covers 16 residues. Germline trimming cut 4 bases from V and 8 bases from J; bases unmatched to any gene: 13. Germline V gene data show CDR1 as MGHRA and CDR2 as YSYEKL. The DNA for the CDR3 is TGCGCCAGCAGCCTTTCGAACACAGGGGTTCGGGAAAAACTGTTTTTT. Its translation: CASSLSNTGVREKLFF.

This clonotype was seen more than once but under ten times. This chain joins TRBV5-1 and TRBJ2-1; TRBD2 matches 8 bases. The CDR3 totals 15 residues. V dropped 2 bases and J dropped 10; count of bases not matched to a gene: 11. The V gene's germline CDR1 is SGHRS and CDR2 YFSETQ. The CDR3 nucleotides read TGCGCCAGCAGCTTCTCCCTCGCGGGAGGCCTCGAGCAGTTCTTC. It is translated as CASSFSLAGGLEQFF.

The rearrangement uses TRBV19 and TRBJ2-1; TRBD2 matches 8 bases. The germline CDR1 and CDR2 sequences are LNHDA and SQIVND (reference sequence). Trimming at V came to 4 bases and at J to 6 bases, leaving 11 bases not matched to a gene. This CDR3 spans 16 amino acids. CDR3: CASSTQAGAQPNEQFF. The CDR3 coding sequence is TGTGCCAGTAGTACACAAGCGGGGGCACAACCCAATGAGCAGTTCTTC. The entire variable domain, with the rest obtained from reference TRBV19 and TRBJ2-1, is as follows: DGGITQSPKYLFRKEGQNVTLSCEQNLNHDAMYWYRQDPGQGLRLIYYSQIVNDFQKGDIAEGYSVSREKKESFPLTVTSAQKNPTAFYLCASSTQAGAQPNEQFFGPGTRLTVL.

This clonotype was recorded a few times. V gene TRBV5-1 combines with J gene TRBJ2-6; no clear D gene. V dropped 1 base and J dropped 0 bases, with 5 bases sitting between them. In germline, CDR1 is SGHRS, CDR2 YFSETQ. This CDR3 spans 15 amino acids. The CDR3: CASSLLSSGANVLTF. The CDR3 nucleotides are TGCGCCAGCAGCTTGCTCAGCTCTGGGGCCAACGTCCTGACTTTC. The variable domain in full, completed from reference TRBV5-1 and TRBJ2-6, reads KAGVTQTPRYLIKTRGQQVTLSCSPISGHRSVSWYQQTPGQGLQFLFEYFSETQRNKGNFPGRFSGRQFSNSRSEMNVSTLELGDSALYLCASSLLSSGANVLTFGAGSRLTVL.